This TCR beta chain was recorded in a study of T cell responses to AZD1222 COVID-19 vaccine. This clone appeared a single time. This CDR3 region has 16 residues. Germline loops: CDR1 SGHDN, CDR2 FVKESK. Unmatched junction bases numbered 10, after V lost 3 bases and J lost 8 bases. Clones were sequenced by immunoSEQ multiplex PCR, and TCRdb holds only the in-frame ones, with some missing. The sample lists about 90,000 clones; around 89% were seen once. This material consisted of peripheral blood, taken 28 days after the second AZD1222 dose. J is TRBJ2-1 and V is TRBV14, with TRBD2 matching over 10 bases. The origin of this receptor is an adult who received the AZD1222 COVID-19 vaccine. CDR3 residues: CASSQILAGLRDEQFF. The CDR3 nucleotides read TGTGCCAGCAGCCAGATACTAGCGGGACTTAGGGATGAGCAGTTCTTC.